This T cell receptor beta chain came from a study of blood T cell repertoires in COVID-19. The wider study: The samples span acute and convalescent COVID-19 from the United States, Italy and Spain. T cells, B-cell-depleted T cells, or PBMCs provided the cDNA or gDNA that served as material.

Original analysis: Reference gene primer amplification yielded estimated nucleated cell counts. This table comes from immunoSEQ multiplex PCR, and its TCRdb copy is limited to in-frame clones, with some not included. V and J calls and clone size are given by that table; D and trimming were obtained from the DNA. This table holds some 360,000 clones, roughly 89% found once. J was trimmed by 2 bases and V by 4 bases; bases with no gene match: 6. The germline gives CDR1 SGHRS, CDR2 YFSETQ. This CDR3 spans 15 amino acids. This sequence originates from a woman aged 60-75 years with COVID-19, enrolled during active disease. The source material was peripheral blood. The chain carries TRBV5-1 and TRBJ2-1; 7 positions agree with TRBD2. CDR3 bases: TGCGCCAGCAGCCGGGTAGGGACTACCTACAATGAGCAGTTCTTC. Its protein product is CASSRVGTTYNEQFF.